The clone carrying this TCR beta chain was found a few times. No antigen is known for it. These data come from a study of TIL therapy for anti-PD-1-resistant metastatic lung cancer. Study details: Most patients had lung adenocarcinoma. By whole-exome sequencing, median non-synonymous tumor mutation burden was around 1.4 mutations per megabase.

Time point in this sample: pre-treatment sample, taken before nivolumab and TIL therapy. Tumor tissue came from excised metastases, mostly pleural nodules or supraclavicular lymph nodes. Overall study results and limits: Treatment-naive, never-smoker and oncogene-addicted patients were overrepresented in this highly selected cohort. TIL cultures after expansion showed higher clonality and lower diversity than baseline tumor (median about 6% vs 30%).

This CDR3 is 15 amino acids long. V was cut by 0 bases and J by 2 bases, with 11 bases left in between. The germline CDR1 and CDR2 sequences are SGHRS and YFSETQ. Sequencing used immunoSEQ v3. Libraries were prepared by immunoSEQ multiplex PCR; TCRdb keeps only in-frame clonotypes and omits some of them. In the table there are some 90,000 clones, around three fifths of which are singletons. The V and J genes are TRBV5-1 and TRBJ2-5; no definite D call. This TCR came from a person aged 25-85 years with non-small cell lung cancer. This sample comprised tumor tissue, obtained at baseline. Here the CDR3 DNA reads TGCGCCAGCAGCTTGGTTCGGAATCCTCAAGAGACCCAGTACTTC. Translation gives CASSLVRNPQETQYF.